This paragraph reports one T cell receptor beta chain. The antigen is undetermined. Repertoires were generated with immunoSEQ multiplex PCR, while TCRdb's copy carries only in-frame clones and drops some. The repertoire includes about 83,000 clones, around 93% of them detected once, and approximately 0.15% sits in the top ten. The data were taken from a study of human versus mouse CDR3 diversity and MHC coevolution. Study information: Reportedly, immunoSEQ detects one in 200,000 T cells with minimized PCR bias.

General study results and limits: By iCHAO1, human TCR beta clonotypes numbered some 1.6 million, the most.

The sequence was collected from a person aged 30 to 70 in good health. Sequences were obtained from naive CD4+ T cells from blood. The subset is: CD45RO-negative CD62L-positive naive CD4 T cells.

CDR3 residues: CASSQQGQNQPQHF. CDR3 nucleotides: TGTGCCAGCAGCCAGCAGGGACAGAATCAGCCCCAGCATTTT. The rearrangement uses TRBV14 and TRBJ1-5; 7 nucleotides match TRBD1. This CDR3 is built from 14 residues. CDR1 is SGHDN, CDR2 FVKESK, per germline. Losses at the gene ends were 3 bases for V and 4 bases for J; bases not matched to a gene: 3.